These T cell receptor beta chains were read from a single sample in a study of graft-versus-host responses after intestinal transplantation. Generated by immunoSEQ multiplex PCR, the TCRdb table keeps only in-frame clones and is missing some. The sample carries about 23,000 clones, around three quarters recorded once. The sequences come from ileum tissue, collected 12 days after intestinal transplant. Receptor source: a human patient who received an intestinal transplant, so some T cells may come from the graft donor. Both conserved end residues are part of each CDR3. Each record gives: J gene, D gene, clone size, V gene, CDR3 DNA, CDR3 protein. A D gene is named only where the DNA matches it firmly. Rows may omit the clone size; those that give it use once, few, many or a size class.

TRBJ1-5	TRBD1	NA	TRBV18	TGTGCCAGCTCACTCGGACAGGGCAATCAGCCCCAGCATTTT	CASSLGQGNQPQHF
TRBJ1-1	NA	NA	TRBV5-4	TGTGCCAGCAGCTTGGCTGGGCGTCCGAACACTGAAGCTTTCTTT	CASSLAGRPNTEAFF
TRBJ1-1	NA	NA	TRBV7-6	TGTGCCAGCAGCTTAGCCGGGACACTGAACACTGAAGCTTTCTTT	CASSLAGTLNTEAFF
TRBJ2-1	TRBD2	NA	TRBV7-9	TGTGCCAGCAGCCAAACCCCGGGACTAGCGGGAGGGGGGAATGAGCAGTTCTTC	CASSQTPGLAGGGNEQFF
TRBJ2-5	TRBD2	once	TRBV7-3	TGTGCCAGCAGCTTAGGGACTAGCGGCAAAGAGACCCAGTACTTC	CASSLGTSGKETQYF
TRBJ1-1	TRBD1	NA	TRBV9	TGTGCCAGCAGCTTAGAACCCAGGGGGCTTACTGAAGCTTTCTTT	CASSLEPRGLTEAFF
TRBJ2-1	TRBD2	NA	TRBV5-4	TGTGCCAGCAGCTATATTAGCGGGGCTACTACCTACAATGAGCAGTTCTTC	CASSYISGATTYNEQFF
TRBJ2-3	TRBD2	NA	TRBV11-3	TGTGCCAGCAGCTTAGGGACTAGCGTCCGGGGGGGCACAGATACGCAGTATTTT	CASSLGTSVRGGTDTQYF
TRBJ2-5	NA	NA	TRBV18	TGTGCCAGCTCACCACCGTTTCGAGGACAAGAGACCCAGTACTTC	CASSPPFRGQETQYF
TRBJ1-2	TRBD1	NA	TRBV18	TGTGCCACCGAAGGGACAGACCACTATGGCTACACCTTC	CATEGTDHYGYTF